This entry concerns a single T cell receptor beta chain. Its antigen is as yet unknown. The sample is drawn from a study of PD-1 blockade in classical Hodgkin lymphoma. Study-wide results and limits: Excluded were patients who started nivolumab under 1 year after ASCT, a group that had lower diversity.

Libraries were prepared by immunoSEQ multiplex PCR; TCRdb keeps only in-frame clonotypes and omits some of them. The table shows about 93,000 clones, with more than 70% occurring only once. V was trimmed by 7 bases and J by 0 bases, leaving 13 bases between them. Germline CDR1 ENHRY, CDR2 SYGVKD. This CDR3 is 15 amino acids long. The time point: cycle 4 day 1 (C4D1), after five to seven weeks of nivolumab. Brentuximab vedotin exposure varied among the patients, all of whom had relapsed after autologous stem cell transplantation. This material consisted of peripheral blood mononuclear cells (PBMCs), taken before the fourth cycle of nivolumab. This chain uses TRBV10-3 with TRBJ1-3, with a weak D call TRBD1 (5 bases). The source of this sequence is a human donor with classical Hodgkin lymphoma. CDR3: CAITPGGNSGNTIYF. The DNA for the CDR3 is TGTGCCATCACCCCCGGGGGGAACTCTGGAAACACCATATATTTT.